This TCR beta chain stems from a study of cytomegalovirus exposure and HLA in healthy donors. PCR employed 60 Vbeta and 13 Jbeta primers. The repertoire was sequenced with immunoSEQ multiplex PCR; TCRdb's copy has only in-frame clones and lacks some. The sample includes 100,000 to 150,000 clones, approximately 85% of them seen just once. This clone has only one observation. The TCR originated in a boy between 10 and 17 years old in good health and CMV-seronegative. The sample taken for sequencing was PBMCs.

CDR3 DNA: TGTGCCAGCAGCGAGGGGACTAGCGTGTACGAGCAGTACTTC. Protein sequence: CASSEGTSVYEQYF. The chain has TRBV5-4 and TRBJ2-7; 10 bases map to TRBD2. V was clipped by 4 bases and J by 4 bases; unmatched bases: 5. Germline V gene data show CDR1 as SGHNT and CDR2 as YYREEE (reference sequence). The CDR3 is 14 amino acids.